The source of this T cell receptor beta chain is a study of spatial heterogeneity in lung cancer. Study in general: The correlation between TCR transcript counts in tumor regions and a T cell module score from matched bulk RNA-seq was strong. Every unique TCR and UMI combination, on average, appeared more than ten times in raw reads. Study-level points and caveats: How many expanded intratumoral alpha and beta TCRs were present tracked the tumor mutation count, which was a count of nonsynonymous mutations.

After removal of 6 bases from V and 0 bases from J, the junction contained 7 bases not matched to a gene. Germline CDR1 is ENHRY and CDR2 is SYGVKD. The CDR3 loop spans 15 amino acids. TCRdb reprocessed the 5' RACE reads with MiXCR, giving one entry per CDR3 protein. The table shows around 8,700 distinct CDR3 sequences, with approximately 5.5% occurring only once. This clonotype was detected ten times or more. Its cognate antigen is unknown. Sample time point: sample taken at primary tumor resection. Here the sequenced sample was lung tumor tissue, taken at surgery. This receptor was taken from a female donor with early-stage non-small cell lung cancer. The chain carries TRBV10-3 and TRBJ2-7, with 8 bases aligning to TRBD1. The CDR3 protein is CAIRSGQGSSYEQYF. Here the CDR3 DNA reads TGTGCCATCAGAAGCGGACAGGGTAGCTCCTACGAGCAGTACTTC.